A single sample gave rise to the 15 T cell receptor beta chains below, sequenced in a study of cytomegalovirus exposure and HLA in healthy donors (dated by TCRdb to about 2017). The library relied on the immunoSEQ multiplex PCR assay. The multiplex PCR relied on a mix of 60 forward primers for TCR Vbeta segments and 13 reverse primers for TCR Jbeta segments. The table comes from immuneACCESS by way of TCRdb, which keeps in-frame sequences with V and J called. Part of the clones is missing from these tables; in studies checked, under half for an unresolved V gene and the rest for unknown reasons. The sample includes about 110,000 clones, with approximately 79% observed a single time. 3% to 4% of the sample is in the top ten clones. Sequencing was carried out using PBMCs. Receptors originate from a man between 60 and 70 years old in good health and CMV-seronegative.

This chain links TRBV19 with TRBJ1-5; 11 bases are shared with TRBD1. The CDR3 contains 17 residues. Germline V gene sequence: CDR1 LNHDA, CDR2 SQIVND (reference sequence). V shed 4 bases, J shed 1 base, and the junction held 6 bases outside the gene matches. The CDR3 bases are TGTGCCAGTAGTACCCGGACAGGGGGCGCGAGCAATCAGCCCCAGCATTTT. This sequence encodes CASSTRTGGASNQPQHF.

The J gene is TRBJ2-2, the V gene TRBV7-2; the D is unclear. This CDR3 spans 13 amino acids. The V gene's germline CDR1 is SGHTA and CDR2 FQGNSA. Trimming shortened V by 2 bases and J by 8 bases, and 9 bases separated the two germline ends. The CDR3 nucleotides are TGTGCCAGCAGCTTAAATCTCGAGGGGGAGCTGTTTTTT. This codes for CASSLNLEGELFF.

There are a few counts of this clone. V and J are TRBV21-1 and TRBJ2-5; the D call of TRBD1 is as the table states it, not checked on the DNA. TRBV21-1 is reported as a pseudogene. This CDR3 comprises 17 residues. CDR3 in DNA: TGTGCCAGCATCCTAGGACAGGGGGCGCTTACGCAAGAGACCCAGTACTTC. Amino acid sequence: CASILGQGALTQETQYF.

CDR3 nucleotides: TGTGCCAGTTCAGGCAGGGGGGATAATTCACCCCTCCACTTT. Protein: CASSGRGDNSPLHF. This sequence joins TRBV7-2 and TRBJ1-6; 7 bases are shared with TRBD1. CDR3 length: 14 amino acids. Trimming removed 9 bases from V and 5 bases from J; junction bases left unmatched: 7. CDR1 and CDR2 (germline): SGHTA, FQGNSA.

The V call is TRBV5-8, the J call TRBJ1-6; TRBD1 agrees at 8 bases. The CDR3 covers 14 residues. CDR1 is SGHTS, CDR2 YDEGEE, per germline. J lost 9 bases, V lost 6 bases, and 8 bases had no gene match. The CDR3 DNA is TGTGCCAGCAACCCGGGGCAGGGGGCTTCACCCCTCCACTTT. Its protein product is CASNPGQGASPLHF. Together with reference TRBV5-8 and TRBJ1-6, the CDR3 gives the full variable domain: EAGVTQSPTHLIKTRGQQATLRCSPISGHTSVYWYQQALGLGLQFLLWYDEGEERNRGNFPPRFSGRQFPNYSSELNVNALELEDSALYLCASNPGQGASPLHFGNGTRLTVT.

The CDR3 here is CASSPRRYQETQYF. CDR3 nucleotides: TGTGCCAGCAGCCCCCGGCGGTACCAAGAGACCCAGTACTTC. The chain carries TRBV14 and TRBJ2-5; no reliable D call. Germline CDR1 is SGHDN and CDR2 is FVKESK. V lost 4 bases, J lost 0 bases, and 9 bases lay in between. The CDR3 length is 14 residues.

The CDR3 DNA reads TGTGCCAGCAGCCCACGAACTGCGTCAACTTCACCCCTCCACTTT. Amino acid sequence: CASSPRTASTSPLHF. The V call is TRBV4-2, the J call TRBJ1-6; D is unresolved. V dropped 4 bases and J dropped 9 bases, with 16 bases sitting between them. Germline values: CDR1 LGHNA, CDR2 YNFKEQ. This CDR3 has 15 residues.

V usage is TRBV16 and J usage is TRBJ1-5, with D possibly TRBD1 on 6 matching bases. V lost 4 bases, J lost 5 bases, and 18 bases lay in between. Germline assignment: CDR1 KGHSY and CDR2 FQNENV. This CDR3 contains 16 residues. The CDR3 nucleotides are TGTGCCAGCAGCCCTCCCAACGGGAGGGGGGATCAGCCCCAGCATTTT. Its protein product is CASSPPNGRGDQPQHF.

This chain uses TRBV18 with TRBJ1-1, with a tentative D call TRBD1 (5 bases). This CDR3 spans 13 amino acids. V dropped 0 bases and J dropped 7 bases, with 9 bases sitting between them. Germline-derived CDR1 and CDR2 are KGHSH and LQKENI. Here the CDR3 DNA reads TGTGCCAGCTCACCACCAATCGACAGTGAAGCTTTCTTT. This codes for CASSPPIDSEAFF.

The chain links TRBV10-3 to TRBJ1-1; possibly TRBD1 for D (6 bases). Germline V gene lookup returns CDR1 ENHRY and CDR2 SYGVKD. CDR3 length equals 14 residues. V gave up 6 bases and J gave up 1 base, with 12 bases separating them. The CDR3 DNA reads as TGTGCCATCAGCAGACAGGTAGCGAACACTGAAGCTTTCTTT. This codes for CAISRQVANTEAFF.

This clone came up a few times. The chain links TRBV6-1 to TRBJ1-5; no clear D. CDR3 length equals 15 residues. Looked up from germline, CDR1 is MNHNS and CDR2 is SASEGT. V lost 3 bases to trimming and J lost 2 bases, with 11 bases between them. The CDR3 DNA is TGTGCCAGCAGTGACAGGTTCCGCGGCAATCAGCCCCAGCATTTT. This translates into CASSDRFRGNQPQHF.

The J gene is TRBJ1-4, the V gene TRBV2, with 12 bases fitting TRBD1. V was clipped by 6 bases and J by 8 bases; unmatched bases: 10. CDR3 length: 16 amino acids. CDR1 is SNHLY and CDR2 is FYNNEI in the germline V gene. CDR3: CASSPPGQGAREKLFF. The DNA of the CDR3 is TGTGCCAGCAGCCCACCGGGACAGGGGGCCCGGGAAAAACTGTTTTTT.

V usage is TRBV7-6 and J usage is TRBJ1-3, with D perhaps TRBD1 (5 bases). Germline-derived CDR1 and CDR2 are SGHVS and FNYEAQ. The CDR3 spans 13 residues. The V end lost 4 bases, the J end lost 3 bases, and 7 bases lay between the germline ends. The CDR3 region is CASSSGDGNTIYF. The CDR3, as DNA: TGTGCCAGCAGCTCGGGGGATGGAAACACCATATATTTT.

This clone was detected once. DNA for the CDR3: TGTGCCAGCAGTTTGGGACAGACAGGGTATGGCTACACCTTC. Amino acid sequence: CASSLGQTGYGYTF. The rearrangement links TRBV27 to TRBJ1-2; 7 bases align to TRBD1. V lost 3 bases to trimming and J lost 5 bases; unmatched junction nucleotides: 6. Germline CDR1 reads MNHEY; CDR2 reads SMNVEV (reference sequence). CDR3 length: 14 residues.

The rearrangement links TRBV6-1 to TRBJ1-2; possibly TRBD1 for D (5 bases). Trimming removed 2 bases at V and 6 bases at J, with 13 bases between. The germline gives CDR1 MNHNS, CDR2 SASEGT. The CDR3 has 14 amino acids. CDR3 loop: CASSERAGVHGYTF. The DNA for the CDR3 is TGTGCCAGCAGTGAAAGGGCGGGGGTCCATGGCTACACCTTC.